The text below deals with one T cell receptor beta chain. At least ten counts were recorded for this clonotype. Which antigen it targets is not known. Base qualities are not provided; no much larger clone lies one nucleotide away. CDR1 and CDR2 are read off the germline V gene as KGHSH and LQKENI. The CDR3 runs 15 amino acids, cysteine and phenylalanine included. The sequence is cut down to CDR3 DNA, 45 bases in frame from base 1. The junction carries 8 bases between V and J, which are trimmed by 0 bases and 5 bases respectively. TCR repertoires of sorted CD4+ and CD8+ blood T cells from severe aplastic anemia patients and healthy subjects were deep-sequenced in the study. Ficoll-Paque density gradient centrifugation was used to isolate peripheral blood mononuclear cells. Before DNA was extracted, CD4+ and CD8+ T cells were sorted using either FACS or magnetic beads. The entry originates in a study of CD8+CD57+ T cells in acquired aplastic anemia (dated by TCRdb to 2016 to 2019). Regarding the research as a whole: A mean of 3.2 ug of DNA, ranging from roughly 0.17 to 30 ug, was extracted from sorted CD4+ and CD8+ cells. An average of approximately 10 million reads for CD4+ cells and around 11 million reads for CD8+ cells was obtained from healthy donor samples.

Findings and caveats that apply to the study as a whole: Around 30 CD8+ CDR3 sequences were found in both patients and controls but appeared to be highly expressed in patients and within the immunodominant clones of the patients. CD8+ Simpson's diversity did not differ significantly between patients and healthy controls (P=0.060).

TCR beta VDJ combination and CDR3 sequence profiling used genomic DNA as the template. An Illumina HiSeq 2000 was used for TCR repertoire sequencing. Concerning the study's data processing: Repertoire assessment relied on Simpson's diversity index, CDR3 size and DJ length profiles, and TRBV/TRBJ rearrangement plots. The most abundant DNA sequence in the deep sequencing data was defined as the immunodominant clone. CDR3 amino acid sequences were screened for sharing across subjects and were compared with published repertoires and the VDJdb database. The public reads were reanalyzed by TCRdb: fastp trimming at Q25, MiXCR alignment, in-frame beta chains only. Rows matching on CDR3 protein sequence are summarized as one entry with the most common DNA and genes. V and J calls and clone size were set by TCRdb, not the authors. Within this sample are some 64,000 distinct CDR3 sequences, with 55% of them counted one time only. Jointly, the top ten make up less than 2.5% of the sample.

The chain is made from TRBV18 and TRBJ1-6, with an unclear D gene assignment. Sequenced input: sorted CD4+, CD8+, or CD8+CD57+ T cells (not recorded which) from PBMCs. This TCR was recovered from a human donor in good health, serving as a control. The nucleotides are TGTGCCAGCTCACCACCTGGGCAGGATAATTCACCCCTCCACTTT. Its product reads: CASSPPGQDNSPLHF.